These 28 T cell receptor beta chains originate from one sample sequenced in a study of T cells in Graves' hyperthyroidism and ophthalmopathy (dated by TCRdb to about 2019). The library was built by means of multiplex PCR. The sequencing machine was an Illumina HiSeq 2000. The TCR beta CDR3 regions were amplified from the RNA transcripts. A first-round RT-PCR of the TCR CDR3 used the HTBI primer set with the Qiagen OneStep RT-PCR kit. TCRdb redid the processing of the public reads, applying fastp at Q25 and MiXCR, and retained in-frame beta chains. Every CDR3 protein is listed once, alongside the most common genes and DNA of its rows. The table for this sample lists about 400,000 distinct CDR3 sequences; roughly 13% of them were counted only once. In total, the top ten clones hold roughly 4.8% of the sample. What was sequenced was blood. These receptors all come from a woman aged 18-29 years with Graves' hyperthyroidism.

As to this clonotype: This may come from a read error, since a much larger clone is one base off. The gene calls are TRBV14 and TRBJ2-1, with 9 nucleotides matching TRBD2. Germline V gives CDR1 SGHDN, CDR2 FVKESK. CDR3 length equals 16 residues. Unmatched junction bases numbered 9, after V lost 1 base and J lost 8 bases. The CDR3: CASSQALGLASYEQFF. The CDR3 nucleotides are TGTGCCAGCAGCCAAGCTCTGGGACTAGCTTCATATGAGCAGTTCTTC.

The chain recombines TRBV12-3 or TRBV12-4 with TRBJ1-1, with 7 bases lining up with TRBD1. The ends lost 7 bases at V and 7 bases at J; junction bases unmatched: 6. The CDR3 loop spans 12 amino acids. The CDR3 protein is CASTLTGNEAFF. CDR3 DNA sequence: TGTGCCAGCACCTTGACAGGGAATGAAGCTTTCTTT.

The chain combines TRBV4-2 with TRBJ2-5; 10 positions match TRBD2. The J segment lost 1 base and the V segment lost 2 bases, leaving 4 bases of the junction unmatched. This CDR3 contains 16 residues. Germline V gene data show CDR1 as LGHNA and CDR2 as YNFKEQ. The CDR3 bases are TGTGCCAGCAGCCAATCTGGGACTAGCGCCCAAGAGACCCAGTACTTC. Translated: CASSQSGTSAQETQYF.

The chain joins TRBV5-1 to TRBJ2-1; 11 bases are shared with TRBD2. This CDR3 is 18 amino acids long. Germline V gene data show CDR1 as SGHRS and CDR2 as YFSETQ. The V segment lost 0 bases and the J segment 0 bases; nucleotides outside the gene matches: 5. The DNA of the CDR3 is TGCGCCAGCAGCTTGGACGGGACTAGCGGTAGCTCCTACAATGAGCAGTTCTTC. Translating gives CASSLDGTSGSSYNEQFF.

This clonotype occurred many times. J is TRBJ2-3 and V is TRBV12-3 or TRBV12-4, with 8 bases lining up with TRBD2. Trimming removed 5 bases from V and 3 bases from J; junction bases left unmatched: 7. CDR3 length equals 15 residues. The CDR3 sequence is CASSPPGGHTDTQYF. DNA for the CDR3: TGTGCCAGCAGTCCCCCGGGGGGGCATACAGATACGCAGTATTTT.

This clonotype was counted at least ten times. The rearrangement joins TRBV7-2 to TRBJ2-1; 8 nucleotides match TRBD2. Germline values: CDR1 SGHTA, CDR2 FQGNSA. The CDR3 extends over 13 amino acids. V dropped 5 bases and J dropped 6; count of bases not matched to a gene: 3. The CDR3 sequence: CASSVSGGNEQFF. CDR3 coding DNA: TGTGCCAGCAGCGTAAGCGGGGGCAATGAGCAGTTCTTC.

This clonotype has a count of ten or more. J is TRBJ2-7 and V is TRBV28; D unclear. The CDR3 runs 14 residues. Trimming stripped 6 bases from V and 1 base from J, with 13 bases between. Germline V gene data show CDR1 as MDHEN and CDR2 as SYDVKM. The CDR3 DNA follows: TGTGCCAGCAGACGAAGGACGCAATCCTACGAGCAGTACTTC. Translation gives CASRRRTQSYEQYF.

This clonotype was detected a few times. The CDR3 DNA follows: TGTGCCAGCAGCTTAGGAGGGAGGCCTCAACAGCCCCAGCATTTT. Translation: CASSLGGRPQQPQHF. The genes are TRBV7-9 and TRBJ1-5, with D unresolved. Trimming took off 1 base at V and 7 bases at J, with 14 bases between the two ends. Germline values: CDR1 SEHNR, CDR2 FQNEAQ (reference sequence). CDR3 size: 15 residues. The complete variable domain, with remaining parts taken from reference TRBV7-9 and TRBJ1-5, reads DTGVSQNPRHKITKRGQNVTFRCDPISEHNRLYWYRQTLGQGPEFLTYFQNEAQLEKSRLLSDRFSAERPKGSFSTLEIQRTEQGDSAMYLCASSLGGRPQQPQHFGDGTRLSIL.

This clonotype has ten or more counts. The chain uses TRBV27 and TRBJ2-2; possible D gene TRBD2, 5 bases. This CDR3 is 15 amino acids long. Trimming cost V 2 bases and J 4 bases, with 11 bases left between them. Germline CDR1 is MNHEY and CDR2 is SMNVEV (reference sequence). CDR3 sequence: CASSLSGLGTGELFF. The CDR3 DNA sequence: TGTGCCAGCAGTTTAAGCGGTTTGGGCACCGGGGAGCTGTTTTTT.

This clonotype was counted many times. CDR3: CATRPSGNTIYF. The CDR3 region has the DNA TGTGCCACCCGACCTTCTGGAAACACCATATATTTT. The chain is built from TRBV12-3 or TRBV12-4 and TRBJ1-3; D ambiguous. V gave up 10 bases and J gave up 1 base, with 8 bases separating them. CDR3 length: 12 residues.

This clonotype was counted only a few times. This chain joins TRBV30 and TRBJ2-2; 11 positions match TRBD2. Germline lookup yields CDR1 GTSNPN and CDR2 SVGIG (reference sequence). Trimming took 0 bases from V and 5 from J; bases not matched to a gene: 5. The CDR3 covers 16 residues. CDR3 in DNA: TGTGCCTGGAGTGTACTAGCGGGAGCGGGAACCGGGGAGCTGTTTTTT. Translating gives CAWSVLAGAGTGELFF. Variable domain in full (rest from reference TRBV30 and TRBJ2-2): SQTIHQWPATLVQPVGSPLSLECTVEGTSNPNLYWYRQAAGRGLQLLFYSVGIGQISSEVPQNLSASRPQDRQFILSSKKLLLSDSGFYLCAWSVLAGAGTGELFFGEGSRLTVL.

The genes are TRBV10-3 and TRBJ1-1; 8 nucleotides line up with TRBD1. The V and J ends lost 6 bases and 6 bases, in that order; junction bases with no gene match: 6. The V gene's germline CDR1 is ENHRY and CDR2 SYGVKD. The length of the CDR3 is 13 residues. CDR3 in amino acids: CAIRDRVNAEAFF. CDR3 sequence (DNA): TGTGCCATCAGGGACAGGGTAAACGCTGAAGCTTTCTTT.

The table lists this clonotype with many counts. The chain carries TRBV6-2 or TRBV6-3 and TRBJ2-1, with a tentative D call TRBD2 (6 bases). The CDR3 loop spans 14 amino acids. Germline V CDR1 and CDR2: MNHEY, SVGEGT. Between the trimmed V and J ends, which lost 11 bases and 4 bases, there was a span of 18 bases. The CDR3 sequence: CASLGAGRYNEQFF. The CDR3 DNA sequence: TGTGCCTCTCTCGGCGCCGGGAGATACAATGAGCAGTTCTTC.

This clonotype was picked up many times. The chain couples TRBV5-1 to TRBJ1-1; D uncertain. The CDR3 length is 15 residues. CDR1 and CDR2 from the germline V gene are SGHRS and YFSETQ. Trimming left V 4 bases short and J 1 base short, with 14 bases between. CDR3 in amino acids: CASSQRTSGNTEAFF. The CDR3, as DNA: TGCGCCAGCAGCCAGCGAACTTCAGGGAACACTGAAGCTTTCTTT.

This clonotype appeared a few times. The chain couples TRBV20-1 to TRBJ1-1; TRBD1 is a possible D gene (5 bases). The CDR3 is 13 residues long. From germline, CDR1 is DFQATT and CDR2 SNEGSKA (reference sequence). Trimming stripped 0 bases from V and 4 bases from J, with 9 bases between. CDR3 sequence: CSARDVGGTEAFF. The CDR3 DNA sequence: TGCAGTGCTAGAGATGTCGGGGGCACTGAAGCTTTCTTT.

The chain has TRBV4-1 and TRBJ2-7; a possible D gene is TRBD1 (5 bases). The CDR3 covers 16 residues. The germline V and J ends were trimmed by 1 base and 0 bases, with 13 bases remaining between them. In germline, CDR1 is MGHRA, CDR2 YSYEKL. DNA for the CDR3: TGCGCCAGCAGCCAAGTATGGGGCCCAAGCTCCTACGAGCAGTACTTC. This codes for CASSQVWGPSSYEQYF.

Ten or more counts support this clonotype. The chain joins TRBV6-5 to TRBJ2-5; D gene ambiguous. Germline-derived CDR1 and CDR2 are MNHEY and SVGAGI. The CDR3 length is 14 residues. The V end lost 0 bases, the J end lost 1 base, and 6 bases lay between the germline ends. This CDR3 is CASSYSAVQETQYF. CDR3 in DNA: TGTGCCAGCAGTTACTCAGCAGTCCAAGAGACCCAGTACTTC.

This clonotype occurred many times. J is TRBJ2-7 and V is TRBV12-3 or TRBV12-4, with 8 bases aligning to TRBD1. CDR3 length: 16 amino acids. J lost 0 bases, V lost 6 bases, and 10 bases had no gene match. Here the CDR3 reads CASSPRPDRDSYEQYF. CDR3 sequence (DNA): TGTGCCAGCAGCCCCCGACCGGACAGGGACTCCTACGAGCAGTACTTC.

This clonotype was detected ten times or more. This chain connects TRBV11-2 to TRBJ2-1; 9 positions agree with TRBD2. CDR3 size: 16 residues. J lost 3 bases, V lost 5 bases, and 8 bases had no gene match. Germline loops: CDR1 SGHAT, CDR2 FQNNGV. The CDR3 bases are TGTGCCAGCAGCCGCACCGGGACTAGCCACTACAATGAGCAGTTCTTC. Protein product: CASSRTGTSHYNEQFF.

The CDR3 is CASSSRVYEQYF. In DNA, the CDR3 is TGTGCCAGCAGCTCGCGAGTCTACGAGCAGTACTTC. This rearrangement joins TRBV11-3 to TRBJ2-7; D unclear. V lost 4 bases and J 3 bases, leaving 7 bases between the germline ends. CDR3 length: 12 amino acids. Looked up from germline, CDR1 is SGHNT and CDR2 is YENEEA.

This sequence joins TRBV19 and TRBJ2-5; 10 nucleotides line up with TRBD2. Trimming cost V 10 bases and J 4 bases; bases outside gene matches: 12. CDR1 is LNHDA, CDR2 SQIVND, per germline (reference sequence). The CDR3 is made up of 15 amino acids. This CDR3 is CATHSGGLGGETQYF. CDR3 sequence (DNA): TGTGCCACCCATAGCGGGGGGTTGGGGGGAGAGACCCAGTACTTC.

In regard to this clonotype: This sequence may be a read error, since a much larger clone differs from it by one base. J is TRBJ2-1 and V is TRBV20-1, with TRBD1 matching over 10 bases. The germline CDR1 and CDR2 sequences are DFQATT and SNEGSKA (reference sequence). The V and J ends lost 0 bases and 5 bases, in that order; junction bases with no gene match: 7. CDR3 length: 16 residues. This CDR3 is CSARDLHGTGDNEQFF. CDR3 in DNA: TGCAGTGCTAGAGACCTCCATGGGACAGGGGACAATGAGCAGTTCTTC.

About this clonotype: In this CDR3 the conserved last residue, phenylalanine or tryptophan, is missing, so a read error is likely. The gene calls are TRBV29-1 and TRBJ1-1; D not resolved. The germline V gene has CDR1 SQVTM and CDR2 ANQGSEA. The CDR3 contains 13 residues. The V end lost 2 bases, the J end lost 1 base, and 8 bases lay between the germline ends. CDR3 residues: CSVERQQNTEAFL. The CDR3 nucleotides read TGCAGCGTTGAAAGGCAGCAGAACACTGAAGCTTTCCTT.

The table lists this clonotype with many counts. The V call is TRBV28, the J call TRBJ2-5, with TRBD1 identical over 10 bases. This CDR3 comprises 15 residues. V gave up 2 bases and J gave up 7 bases; unmatched junction bases: 7. Germline CDR1 reads MDHEN; CDR2 reads SYDVKM. The DNA of the CDR3 is TGTGCCAGCAGTTTACCGGGACAGGGGTTGGGGACCCAGTACTTC. This encodes CASSLPGQGLGTQYF.

The chain uses TRBV7-2 and TRBJ2-5; TRBD2 matches 7 bases. With V trimmed by 5 bases and J by 5 bases, 8 bases remained unmatched. Germline V gene data show CDR1 as SGHTA and CDR2 as FQGNSA. The CDR3 loop spans 14 amino acids. The CDR3 reads CASSETSGGETQYF. In DNA form, the CDR3 reads TGTGCCAGCAGCGAGACCTCGGGAGGCGAGACCCAGTACTTC.

There are many counts of this clonotype. The chain uses TRBV3-1 and TRBJ1-5, with no clear D. Germline values: CDR1 LGHDT, CDR2 YNNKEL (reference sequence). The CDR3 is 12 residues long. Trimming cost V 2 bases and J 1 base, with 0 bases left between them. The CDR3 DNA follows: TGTGCCAGCAGCCAAAGCAATCAGCCCCAGCATTTT. Its protein product is CASSQSNQPQHF.

This clonotype turned up a few times. The chain's CDR3 is CASSQYLGRQPQHF. In nucleotides, the CDR3 is TGTGCCAGCAGCCAATATCTGGGGCGCCAGCCCCAGCATTTT. V is TRBV5-6 and J is TRBJ1-5, with D maybe TRBD1 (5 bases). Trimming removed 4 bases at V and 7 bases at J, with 15 bases between. The CDR3 contains 14 residues. CDR1 SGHDT and CDR2 YYEEEE come from the germline V gene.

This clonotype was recorded many times. The chain couples TRBV28 to TRBJ1-1; D may be TRBD1 (5 bases). Germline V lookup: CDR1 MDHEN, CDR2 SYDVKM. This CDR3 spans 15 amino acids. Trimming shortened V by 3 bases and J by 6 bases, and 17 bases separated the two germline ends. CDR3: CASSFVQGFSSEAFF. The CDR3 DNA reads TGTGCCAGCAGTTTCGTTCAGGGTTTTTCGTCTGAAGCTTTCTTT.